The 18 T cell receptor beta chains reported below all come from one sample, sequenced in a study of technical replicates of blood from a few donors. The repertoire was sequenced with immunoSEQ multiplex PCR; TCRdb's copy has only in-frame clones and lacks some. The profile shows about 80,000 clones, approximately 94% of them singletons. The sample consisted of T cells isolated from PBMCs. Every receptor here comes from a human donor in good health.

This sequence joins TRBV7-9 and TRBJ2-3; D gene ambiguous. The CDR3 extends over 13 amino acids. The V gene lost 7 bases and the J gene lost 4 bases, with 12 bases spanning the gap. The germline V gene encodes CDR1 SEHNR and CDR2 FQNEAQ (reference sequence). The CDR3 DNA is TGTGCCAGCACAGGATTGGATGCAGATACGCAGTATTTT. It translates to CASTGLDADTQYF. Variable domain in full (rest from reference TRBV7-9 and TRBJ2-3): DTGVSQNPRHKITKRGQNVTFRCDPISEHNRLYWYRQTLGQGPEFLTYFQNEAQLEKSRLLSDRFSAERPKGSFSTLEIQRTEQGDSAMYLCASTGLDADTQYFGPGTRLTVL.

This clone was counted a few times. The chain recombines TRBV11-3 with TRBJ2-2; weak D call: TRBD2 (5 bases). From germline, CDR1 is SGHNT and CDR2 YENEEA. V shed 2 bases and J shed 7 bases, with 26 bases lying between them. The CDR3 is made up of 19 amino acids. The CDR3 region has the DNA TGTGCCAGCAGCTTAACTTATGAGGGTCCCCAGGTACCAGGCGGGGAGCTGTTTTTT. Protein sequence: CASSLTYEGPQVPGGELFF.

V gene TRBV19 combines with J gene TRBJ2-5; tentatively, D is TRBD2 (5 bases). The CDR3 extends over 15 amino acids. Trimming cost V 1 base and J 1 base, with 10 bases left between them. CDR1 and CDR2 from the germline V gene are LNHDA and SQIVND (reference sequence). The CDR3 DNA reads as TGTGCCAGTAGTATAGTAGGGAGCCTCCAAGAGACCCAGTACTTC. It specifies CASSIVGSLQETQYF.

This sequence joins TRBV4-3 and TRBJ1-5; 8 nucleotides match TRBD1. From germline, CDR1 is LGHNA and CDR2 YSLEER. CDR3 length equals 16 residues. The ends lost 0 bases at V and 6 bases at J; junction bases unmatched: 7. The CDR3 nucleotides read TGCGCCAGCAGCCAAGAGCCAGGGGGCGCAACTCAGCCCCAGCATTTT. It codes for CASSQEPGGATQPQHF.

The chain links TRBV4-2 to TRBJ1-1, with a tentative D call TRBD1 (6 bases). CDR3 size: 14 residues. V lost 1 base, J lost 7 bases, and 13 bases lay in between. Per germline, CDR1 LGHNA and CDR2 YNFKEQ. CDR3 amino acids: CASSQVGGTLEAFF. CDR3 nucleotide sequence: TGTGCCAGCAGCCAAGTGGGGGGGACACTTGAAGCTTTCTTT.

V gene TRBV4-2 combines with J gene TRBJ2-3; D is unresolved. CDR3 length: 15 amino acids. In germline, CDR1 is LGHNA, CDR2 YNFKEQ. V was trimmed by 1 base and J by 2 bases, leaving 10 bases between them. The CDR3 loop reads CASSQVPGFTDTQYF. In nucleotides, the CDR3 is TGTGCCAGCAGCCAAGTTCCGGGTTTCACAGATACGCAGTATTTT.

In regard to this clone: The germline gene is not matched at one end of the junction; a read error may be the cause. The chain carries TRBV14 and TRBJ1-5; perhaps TRBD1 as D (6 bases). The CDR3 has 15 residues. Germline values: CDR1 SGHDN, CDR2 FVKESK. The CDR3 protein is CASTQITGSNQPQHF. CDR3 nucleotides: TGTGCCAGCACCCAAATAACAGGGAGCAATCAGCCCCAGCATTTT.

This clone was seen only once. The chain joins TRBV9 to TRBJ2-1; 8 nucleotides align to TRBD2. V shed 0 bases and J 8 bases; nucleotides not matched to a gene: 10. The CDR3 sequence is 16 residues long. The germline CDR1 and CDR2 sequences are SGDLS and YYNGEE. The CDR3: CASSVALGTRAHEQFF. CDR3 nucleotides: TGTGCCAGCAGCGTAGCCCTGGGGACTAGGGCTCATGAGCAGTTCTTC.

V usage is TRBV6-1 and J usage is TRBJ2-7, with TRBD2 matching over 11 bases. The CDR3 is made up of 16 amino acids. Germline CDR1 is MNHNS and CDR2 is SASEGT. Trimming removed 2 bases from V and 4 bases from J; junction bases left unmatched: 7. The CDR3 reads CASSEISGRVKYEQYF. In DNA, the CDR3 is TGTGCCAGCAGTGAAATTAGCGGGAGGGTGAAGTACGAGCAGTACTTC.

The V call is TRBV4-3, the J call TRBJ2-1, with 8 bases identical to TRBD2. Unmatched junction bases numbered 9, after V lost 4 bases and J lost 7 bases. CDR3 length: 15 amino acids. Germline loops: CDR1 LGHNA, CDR2 YSLEER. The chain's CDR3 is CASSLHWGLDNEQFF. In DNA form, the CDR3 reads TGCGCCAGCAGCCTCCACTGGGGACTAGATAATGAGCAGTTCTTC.

The rearrangement joins TRBV6-1 to TRBJ2-7, with D perhaps TRBD1 (5 bases). CDR3 size: 15 residues. Per germline, CDR1 MNHNS and CDR2 SASEGT. Trimming pared 2 bases from V and 0 bases from J, leaving 11 bases between. CDR3 DNA sequence: TGTGCCAGCAGTGAAAGTAGTAGGGGCTCCTACGAGCAGTACTTC. Protein: CASSESSRGSYEQYF.

J is TRBJ2-7 and V is TRBV15; TRBD1 matches 7 bases. CDR3 length equals 16 residues. Trimming at V came to 0 bases and at J to 0 bases, leaving 5 bases not matched to a gene. Germline CDR1 LNHNV, CDR2 YYDKDF (reference sequence). The CDR3 spells CATSREDRLSSYEQYF. Here the CDR3 DNA reads TGTGCCACCAGCAGAGAGGACAGGCTGAGCTCCTACGAGCAGTACTTC.

V and J are TRBV19 and TRBJ2-7; D perhaps matches TRBD2 (6 bases). Germline V gene lookup returns CDR1 LNHDA and CDR2 SQIVND (reference sequence). This CDR3 comprises 12 residues. Trimming removed 6 bases at V and 2 bases at J, with 8 bases between. This CDR3 reads CASSPGAYEQYF. As DNA, the CDR3 is TGTGCCAGTAGCCCGGGGGCCTACGAGCAGTACTTC. Based on the CDR3 plus reference TRBV19 and TRBJ2-7, the full variable domain is DGGITQSPKYLFRKEGQNVTLSCEQNLNHDAMYWYRQDPGQGLRLIYYSQIVNDFQKGDIAEGYSVSREKKESFPLTVTSAQKNPTAFYLCASSPGAYEQYFGPGTRLTVT.

V is TRBV5-8 and J is TRBJ2-7, with 8 bases that match TRBD1. Trimming cost V 4 bases and J 6 bases; bases outside gene matches: 6. The V gene's germline CDR1 is SGHTS and CDR2 YDEGEE. The CDR3 has 13 residues. CDR3 protein: CASSRTGISEQYF. CDR3 DNA sequence: TGTGCCAGCAGCCGGACAGGGATAAGCGAGCAGTACTTC. Filled out from reference TRBV5-8 and TRBJ2-7, the complete variable domain reads EAGVTQSPTHLIKTRGQQATLRCSPISGHTSVYWYQQALGLGLQFLLWYDEGEERNRGNFPPRFSGRQFPNYSSELNVNALELEDSALYLCASSRTGISEQYFGPGTRLTVT.

The gene calls are TRBV19 and TRBJ1-1; TRBD1 matches 8 bases. V shed 8 bases and J 1 base; nucleotides not matched to a gene: 6. Germline assignment: CDR1 LNHDA and CDR2 SQIVND (reference sequence). This CDR3 region has 14 residues. This CDR3 reads CASRSGTGNTEAFF. CDR3 sequence (DNA): TGTGCCAGTCGTTCCGGGACAGGGAACACTGAAGCTTTCTTT.

The V call is TRBV27, the J call TRBJ2-7, with D perhaps matching TRBD2 (5 bases). Germline loops: CDR1 MNHEY, CDR2 SMNVEV (reference sequence). The CDR3 extends over 13 amino acids. Deletions cut 0 bases from V and 6 bases from J, with 9 bases between. CDR3 loop: CASSLSTIGEQYF. As DNA, the CDR3 is TGTGCCAGCAGTTTATCGACTATCGGCGAGCAGTACTTC.

The genes are TRBV25-1 and TRBJ1-5, with 9 bases lining up with TRBD1. Germline V CDR1 and CDR2: MGHDK, SYGVNS. V shed 0 bases, J shed 9 bases, and the junction held 9 bases outside the gene matches. CDR3 length equals 16 residues. CDR3 DNA: TGTGCCAGCAGTGAATACCGGACAGGGGCCCCCCGGCCCCAGCATTTT. Its translation is CASSEYRTGAPRPQHF.

The rearrangement links TRBV11-3 to TRBJ2-1, with D unclear. Germline-derived CDR1 and CDR2 are SGHNT and YENEEA. The CDR3 loop spans 15 amino acids. V dropped 1 base and J dropped 2 bases, with 9 bases sitting between them. CDR3 protein: CASSLVQNPYNEQFF. The CDR3 region has the DNA TGTGCCAGCAGCTTAGTACAGAACCCCTACAATGAGCAGTTCTTC. The variable domain in full, with the rest retrieved from reference TRBV11-3 and TRBJ2-1, is EAGVVQSPRYKIIEKKQPVAFWCNPISGHNTLYWYLQNLGQGPELLIRYENEEAVDDSQLPKDRFSAERLKGVDSTLKIQPAELGDSAVYLCASSLVQNPYNEQFFGPGTRLTVL.